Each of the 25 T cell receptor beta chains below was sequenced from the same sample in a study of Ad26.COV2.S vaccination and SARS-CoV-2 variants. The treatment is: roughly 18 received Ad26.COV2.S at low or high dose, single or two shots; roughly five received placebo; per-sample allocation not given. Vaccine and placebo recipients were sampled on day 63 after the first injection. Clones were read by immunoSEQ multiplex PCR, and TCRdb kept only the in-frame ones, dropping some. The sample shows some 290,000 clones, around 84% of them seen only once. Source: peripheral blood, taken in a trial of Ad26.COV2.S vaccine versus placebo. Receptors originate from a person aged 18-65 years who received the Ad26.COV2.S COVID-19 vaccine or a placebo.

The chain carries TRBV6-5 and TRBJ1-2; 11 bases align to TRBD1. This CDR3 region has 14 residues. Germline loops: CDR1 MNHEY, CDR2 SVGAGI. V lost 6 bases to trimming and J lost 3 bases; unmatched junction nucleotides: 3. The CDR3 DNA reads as TGTGCCAGCAGAGGGACAGGGGGGGACTATGGCTACACCTTC. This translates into CASRGTGGDYGYTF.

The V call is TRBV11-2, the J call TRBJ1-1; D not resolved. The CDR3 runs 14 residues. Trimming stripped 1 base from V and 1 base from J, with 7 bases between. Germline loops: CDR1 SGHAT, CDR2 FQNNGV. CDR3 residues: CASSLVGSNTEAFF. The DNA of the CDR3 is TGTGCCAGCAGCTTAGTAGGTTCGAACACTGAAGCTTTCTTT.

The CDR3: CASSQDRAIQPQHF. Here the CDR3 DNA reads TGTGCCAGCAGCCAAGACAGGGCTATTCAGCCCCAGCATTTT. The chain is built from TRBV3-1 (or the pseudogene TRBV3-2) and TRBJ1-5; tentatively, D is TRBD1 (5 bases). Germline V gene sequence: CDR1 LGHDT, CDR2 YNNKEL (reference sequence). V lost 0 bases to trimming and J lost 6 bases, with 9 bases between them. There are 14 residues in the CDR3.

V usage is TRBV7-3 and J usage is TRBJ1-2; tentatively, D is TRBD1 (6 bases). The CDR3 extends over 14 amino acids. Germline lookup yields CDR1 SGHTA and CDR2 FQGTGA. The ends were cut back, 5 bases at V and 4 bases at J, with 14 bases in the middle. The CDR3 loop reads CASSQDAGAYGYTF. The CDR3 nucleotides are TGTGCCAGCAGCCAAGACGCGGGGGCCTATGGCTACACCTTC.

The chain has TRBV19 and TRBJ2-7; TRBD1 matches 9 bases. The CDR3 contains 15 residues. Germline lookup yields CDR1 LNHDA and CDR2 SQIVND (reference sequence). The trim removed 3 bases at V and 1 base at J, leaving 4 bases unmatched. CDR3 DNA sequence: TGTGCCAGTAGTATGACGACAGGGGGATCCTACGAGCAGTACTTC. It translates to CASSMTTGGSYEQYF.

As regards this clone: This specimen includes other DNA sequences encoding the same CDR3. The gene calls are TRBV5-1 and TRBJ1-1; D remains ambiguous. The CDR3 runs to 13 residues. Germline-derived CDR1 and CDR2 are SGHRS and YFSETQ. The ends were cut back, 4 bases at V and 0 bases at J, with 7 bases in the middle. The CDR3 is CASSPGLNTEAFF. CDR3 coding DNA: TGCGCCAGCAGCCCAGGATTGAACACTGAAGCTTTCTTT. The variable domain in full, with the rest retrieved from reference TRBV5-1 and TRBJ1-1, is KAGVTQTPRYLIKTRGQQVTLSCSPISGHRSVSWYQQTPGQGLQFLFEYFSETQRNKGNFPGRFSGRQFSNSRSEMNVSTLELGDSALYLCASSPGLNTEAFFGQGTRLTVV.

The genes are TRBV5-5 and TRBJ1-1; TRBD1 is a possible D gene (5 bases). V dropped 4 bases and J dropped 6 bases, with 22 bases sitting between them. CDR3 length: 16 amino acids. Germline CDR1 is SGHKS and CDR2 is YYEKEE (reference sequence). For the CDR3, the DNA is TGTGCCAGCAGCGGACATGGAGGGGCAATATCCTCTGAAGCTTTCTTT. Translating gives CASSGHGGAISSEAFF.

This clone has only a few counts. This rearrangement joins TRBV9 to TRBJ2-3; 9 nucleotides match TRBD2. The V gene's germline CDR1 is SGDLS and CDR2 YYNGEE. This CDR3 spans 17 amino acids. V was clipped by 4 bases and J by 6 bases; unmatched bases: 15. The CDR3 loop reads CASSPIWAGGPADTQYF. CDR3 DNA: TGTGCCAGCAGCCCCATATGGGCGGGGGGGCCCGCGGATACGCAGTATTTT.

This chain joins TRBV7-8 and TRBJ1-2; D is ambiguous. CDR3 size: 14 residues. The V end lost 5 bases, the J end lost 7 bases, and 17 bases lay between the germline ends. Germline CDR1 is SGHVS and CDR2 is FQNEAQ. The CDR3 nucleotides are TGTGCCAGCAGCAAAGGACCGGTTAACGGTGGCTACACCTTC. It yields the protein CASSKGPVNGGYTF. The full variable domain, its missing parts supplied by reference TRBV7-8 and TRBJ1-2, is GAGVSQSPRYKVAKRGQDVALRCDPISGHVSLFWYQQALGQGPEFLTYFQNEAQLDKSGLPSDRFFAERPEGSVSTLKIQRTQQEDSAVYLCASSKGPVNGGYTFGSGTRLTVV.

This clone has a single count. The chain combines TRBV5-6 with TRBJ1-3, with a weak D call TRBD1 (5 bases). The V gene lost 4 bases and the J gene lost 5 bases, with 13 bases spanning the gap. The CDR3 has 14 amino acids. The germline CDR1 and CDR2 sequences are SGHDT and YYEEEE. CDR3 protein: CASSAGGPRNTIYF. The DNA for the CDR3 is TGTGCCAGCAGCGCTGGGGGTCCAAGAAACACCATATATTTT.

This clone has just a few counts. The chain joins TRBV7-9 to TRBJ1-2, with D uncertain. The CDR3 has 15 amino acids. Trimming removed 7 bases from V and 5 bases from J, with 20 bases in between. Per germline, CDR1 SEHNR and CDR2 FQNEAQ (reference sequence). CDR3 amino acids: CASIVSWTGLYGYTF. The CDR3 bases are TGTGCCAGCATCGTTTCCTGGACGGGTTTGTATGGCTACACCTTC.

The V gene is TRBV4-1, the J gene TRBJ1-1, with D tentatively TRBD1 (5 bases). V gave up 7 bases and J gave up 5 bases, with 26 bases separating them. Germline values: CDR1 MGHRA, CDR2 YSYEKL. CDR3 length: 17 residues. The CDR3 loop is CASKGLWNTAGRTEAFF. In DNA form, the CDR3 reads TGCGCCAGCAAGGGACTCTGGAACACGGCCGGACGGACTGAAGCTTTCTTT.

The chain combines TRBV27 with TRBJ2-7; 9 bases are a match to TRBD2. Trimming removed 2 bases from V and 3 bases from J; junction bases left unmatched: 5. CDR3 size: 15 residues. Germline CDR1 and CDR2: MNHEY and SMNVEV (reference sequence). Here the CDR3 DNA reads TGTGCCAGCAGTTTACGGGCGGGGGGGTTCTACGAGCAGTACTTC. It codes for CASSLRAGGFYEQYF.

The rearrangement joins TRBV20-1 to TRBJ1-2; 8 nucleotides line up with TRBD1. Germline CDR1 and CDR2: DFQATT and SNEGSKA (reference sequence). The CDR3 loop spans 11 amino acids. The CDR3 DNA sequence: TGCAGGACGCAGGGGGCGCATGGCTACACCTTC. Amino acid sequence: CRTQGAHGYTF.

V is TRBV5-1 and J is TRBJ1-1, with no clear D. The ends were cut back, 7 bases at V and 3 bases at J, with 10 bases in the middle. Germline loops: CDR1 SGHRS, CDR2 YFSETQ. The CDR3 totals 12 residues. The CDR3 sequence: CASGYSDTEAFF. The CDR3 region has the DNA TGCGCCAGCGGGTATAGCGACACTGAAGCTTTCTTT.

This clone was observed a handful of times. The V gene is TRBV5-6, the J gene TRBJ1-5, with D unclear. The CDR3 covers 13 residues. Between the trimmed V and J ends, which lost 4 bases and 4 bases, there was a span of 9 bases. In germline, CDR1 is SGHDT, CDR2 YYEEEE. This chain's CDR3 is CASSLKPNQPQHF. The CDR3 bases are TGTGCCAGCAGCCTAAAGCCTAATCAGCCCCAGCATTTT.

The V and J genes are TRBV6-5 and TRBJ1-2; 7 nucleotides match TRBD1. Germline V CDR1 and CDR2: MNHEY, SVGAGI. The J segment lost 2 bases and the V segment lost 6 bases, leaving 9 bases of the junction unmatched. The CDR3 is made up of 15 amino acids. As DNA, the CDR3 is TGTGCCAGCAGCCCCGGGACAGCTTTGAACTATGGCTACACCTTC. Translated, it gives CASSPGTALNYGYTF.

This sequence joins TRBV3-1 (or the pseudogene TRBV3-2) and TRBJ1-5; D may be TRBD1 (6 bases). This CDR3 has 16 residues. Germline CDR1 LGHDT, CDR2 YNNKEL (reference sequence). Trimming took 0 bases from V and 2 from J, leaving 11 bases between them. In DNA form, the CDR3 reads TGTGCCAGCAGCCAAGACGGGGGCACGGGCAATCAGCCCCAGCATTTT. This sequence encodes CASSQDGGTGNQPQHF.

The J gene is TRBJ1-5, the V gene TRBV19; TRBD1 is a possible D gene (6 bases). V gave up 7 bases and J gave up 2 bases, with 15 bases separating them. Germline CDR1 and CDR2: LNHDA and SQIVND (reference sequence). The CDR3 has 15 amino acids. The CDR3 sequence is CASTPLGAGNQPQHF. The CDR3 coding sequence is TGTGCCAGTACCCCCTTGGGGGCTGGCAATCAGCCCCAGCATTTT.

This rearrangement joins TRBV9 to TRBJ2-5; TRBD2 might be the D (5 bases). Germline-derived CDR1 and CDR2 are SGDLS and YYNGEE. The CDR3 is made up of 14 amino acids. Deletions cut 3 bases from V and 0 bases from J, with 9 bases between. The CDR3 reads CASSARLNQETQYF. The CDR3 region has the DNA TGTGCCAGCAGCGCAAGACTAAACCAAGAGACCCAGTACTTC.

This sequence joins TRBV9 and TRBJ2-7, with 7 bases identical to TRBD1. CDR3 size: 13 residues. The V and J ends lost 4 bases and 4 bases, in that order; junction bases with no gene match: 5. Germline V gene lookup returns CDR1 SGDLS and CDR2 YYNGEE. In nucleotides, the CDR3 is TGTGCCAGCAGCCCAACAGGGGATTACGAGCAGTACTTC. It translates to CASSPTGDYEQYF.

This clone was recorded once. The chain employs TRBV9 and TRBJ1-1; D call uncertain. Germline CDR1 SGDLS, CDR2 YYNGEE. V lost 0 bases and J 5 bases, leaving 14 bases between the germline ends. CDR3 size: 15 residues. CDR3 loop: CASSVEAGGRTEAFF. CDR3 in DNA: TGTGCCAGCAGCGTAGAGGCAGGCGGGAGGACTGAAGCTTTCTTT.

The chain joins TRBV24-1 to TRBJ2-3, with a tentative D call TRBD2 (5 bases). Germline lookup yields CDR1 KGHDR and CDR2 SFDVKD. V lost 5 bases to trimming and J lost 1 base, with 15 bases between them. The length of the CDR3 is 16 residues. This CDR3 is CATSGGLDPRTDTQYF. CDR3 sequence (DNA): TGTGCCACCAGTGGCGGGCTAGACCCACGCACAGATACGCAGTATTTT.

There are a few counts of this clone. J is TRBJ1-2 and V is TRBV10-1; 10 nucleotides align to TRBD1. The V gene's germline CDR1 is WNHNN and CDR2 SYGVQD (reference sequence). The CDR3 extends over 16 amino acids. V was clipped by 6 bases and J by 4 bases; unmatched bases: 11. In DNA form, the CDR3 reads TGCGCCAGCAGCGCCTGGGACAGGGGATTTTCCTATGGCTACACCTTC. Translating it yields CASSAWDRGFSYGYTF.

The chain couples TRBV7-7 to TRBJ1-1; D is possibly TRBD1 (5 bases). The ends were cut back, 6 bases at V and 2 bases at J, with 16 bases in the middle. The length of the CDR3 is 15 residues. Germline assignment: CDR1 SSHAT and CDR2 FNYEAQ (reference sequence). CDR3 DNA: TGTGCCAGCAGTCTATTAGGGGCCGATAACACTGAAGCTTTCTTT. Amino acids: CASSLLGADNTEAFF.